This TCR beta chain stems from a study of blood T cell repertoires in COVID-19. Study background: Sites across the United States, Italy and Spain contributed samples from acute and convalescent COVID-19. PBMCs, B-cell-depleted T cells, or T cells were the source of the cDNA or gDNA that made up the material.

The germline gives CDR1 SGHVS, CDR2 FQNEAQ. Trimming shortened V by 4 bases and J by 8 bases, and 14 bases separated the two germline ends. There are 13 residues in the CDR3. Source study methods: Scientists estimated how many nucleated cells there were by amplifying reference gene primers. Only in-frame clones appear in the TCRdb table, and some are missing; sequencing was by immunoSEQ multiplex PCR. V, J and clone size were drawn from that table, and D and trimming were deduced from the DNA. This sample carries approximately 260,000 clones, 87% of them seen once, and the ten largest clones take around 7.8%.

The chain recombines TRBV7-8 with TRBJ1-1, with D maybe TRBD1 (6 bases). This clonotype was sampled from a man in his sixties who had recovered from COVID-19. Sample: peripheral blood. The CDR3 spells CASSSFWGTEAFF. CDR3 DNA: TGTGCCAGCAGCTCCTTTTGGGGGACAGAAGCTTTCTTT.